Presented here are 4 T cell receptor beta chains from one specimen sequenced in a study of breast tumors, draining lymph nodes, adjacent tissues (dated by TCRdb to about 2016). The axillary draining lymph nodes of breast cancer patients were the source of the lymph node samples. Libraries were built with multiplex PCR. Sequenced using an Illumina HiSeq 2000. TCRdb cleaned the public reads at Q25 with fastp, built clones with MiXCR and kept in-frame beta chains. Rows are combined by CDR3 protein, so each entry shows the most common genes and DNA. For this sample the table gives 190,000 or so distinct CDR3 sequences, of which approximately 31% were detected only once. The top ten constitute 4% to 4.5% of the sample. What was sequenced was axillary lymph node tissue. The receptors were sampled from a female donor with breast cancer. Some clones in this sample may be carry-over from other donors' samples.

This chain connects TRBV9 to TRBJ1-6; D might be TRBD1 (6 bases). The CDR3 totals 15 residues. The V gene lost 4 bases and the J gene lost 4 bases, with 12 bases spanning the gap. Germline loops: CDR1 SGDLS, CDR2 YYNGEE. The CDR3 region is CASSREGDYNSPLHF. CDR3 sequence (DNA): TGTGCCAGCAGCAGGGAGGGGGATTATAATTCACCCCTCCACTTT. Full variable domain (rest looked up from reference TRBV9 and TRBJ1-6): DSGVTQTPKHLITATGQRVTLRCSPRSGDLSVYWYQQSLDQGLQFLIQYYNGEERAKGNILERFSAQQFPDLHSELNLSSLELGDSALYFCASSREGDYNSPLHFGNGTRLTVT.

This clonotype was found many times. The J gene is TRBJ1-2, the V gene TRBV4-1, with TRBD1 matching over 7 bases. Germline loops: CDR1 MGHRA, CDR2 YSYEKL. This CDR3 region has 15 residues. The V gene end was trimmed by 4 bases and the J gene end by 6 bases; junction bases not matched to a gene: 11. CDR3 region: CASSLVSGGSNGYTF. CDR3 sequence (DNA): TGCGCCAGCAGCCTCGTCTCAGGGGGGTCGAATGGCTACACCTTC.

This clonotype was detected many times. The chain carries TRBV7-2 and TRBJ2-3; no definite D call. Trimming stripped 2 bases from V and 4 bases from J, with 13 bases between. The CDR3 loop spans 15 amino acids. CDR1 is SGHTA and CDR2 is FQGNSA in the germline V gene. Here the CDR3 reads CASSLMVVISDTQYF. CDR3 nucleotides: TGTGCCAGCAGCTTAATGGTAGTTATTTCAGATACGCAGTATTTT. Full variable domain (missing parts from reference TRBV7-2 and TRBJ2-3): GAGVSQSPSNKVTEKGKDVELRCDPISGHTALYWYRQSLGQGLEFLIYFQGNSAPDKSGLPSDRFSAERTGGSVSTLTIQRTQQEDSAVYLCASSLMVVISDTQYFGPGTRLTVL.

This clonotype was observed many times. The chain is built from TRBV5-1 and TRBJ2-7, with a tentative D call TRBD2 (6 bases). V lost 0 bases and J lost 3, with 10 bases in between. This CDR3 spans 14 amino acids. The germline V gene encodes CDR1 SGHRS and CDR2 YFSETQ. CDR3 in amino acids: CASSLGDSYYEQYF. CDR3 nucleotide sequence: TGCGCCAGCAGCTTGGGGGACTCATACTACGAGCAGTACTTC.